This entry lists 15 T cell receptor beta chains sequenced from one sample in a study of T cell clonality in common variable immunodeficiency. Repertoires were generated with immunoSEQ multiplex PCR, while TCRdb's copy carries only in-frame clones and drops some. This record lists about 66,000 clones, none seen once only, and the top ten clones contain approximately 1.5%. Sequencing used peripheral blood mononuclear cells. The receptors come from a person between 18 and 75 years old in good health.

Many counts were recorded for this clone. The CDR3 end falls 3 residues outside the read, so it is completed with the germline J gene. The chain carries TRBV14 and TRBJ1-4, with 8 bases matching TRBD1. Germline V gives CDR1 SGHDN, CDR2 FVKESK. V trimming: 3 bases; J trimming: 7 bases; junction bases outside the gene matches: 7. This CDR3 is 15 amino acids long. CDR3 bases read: TGTGCCAGCAGCCAGACCGGGACAGGTCGTGAAAAA. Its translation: CASSQTGTGREK. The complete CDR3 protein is CASSQTGTGREKLFF.

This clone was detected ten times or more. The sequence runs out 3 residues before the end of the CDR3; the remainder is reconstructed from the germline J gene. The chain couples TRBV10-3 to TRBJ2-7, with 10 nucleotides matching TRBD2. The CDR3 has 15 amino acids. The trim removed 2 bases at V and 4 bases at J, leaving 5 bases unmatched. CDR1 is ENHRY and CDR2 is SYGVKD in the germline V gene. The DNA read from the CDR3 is TGTGCCATCAGTGAGCTGGTAGCGGGGGGATACGAG. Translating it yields CAISELVAGGYE. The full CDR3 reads CAISELVAGGYEQYF.

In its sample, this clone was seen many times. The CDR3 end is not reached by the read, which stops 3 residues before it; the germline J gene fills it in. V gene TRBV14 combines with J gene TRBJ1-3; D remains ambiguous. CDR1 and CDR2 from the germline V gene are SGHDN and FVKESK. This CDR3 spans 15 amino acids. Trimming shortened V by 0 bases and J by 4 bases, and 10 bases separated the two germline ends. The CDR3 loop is CASSQDRRSGNTIYF. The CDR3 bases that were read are TGTGCCAGCAGCCAAGATCGAAGGTCCGGAAACACC.

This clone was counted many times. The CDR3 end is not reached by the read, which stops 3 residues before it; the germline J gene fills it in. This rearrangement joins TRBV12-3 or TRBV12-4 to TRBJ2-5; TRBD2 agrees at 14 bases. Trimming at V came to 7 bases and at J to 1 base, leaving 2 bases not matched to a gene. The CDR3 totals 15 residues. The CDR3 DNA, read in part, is TGTGCCAGCACCGGGACTAGCGGGAGCCAAGAGACC. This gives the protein CASTGTSGSQET. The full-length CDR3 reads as CASTGTSGSQETQYF.

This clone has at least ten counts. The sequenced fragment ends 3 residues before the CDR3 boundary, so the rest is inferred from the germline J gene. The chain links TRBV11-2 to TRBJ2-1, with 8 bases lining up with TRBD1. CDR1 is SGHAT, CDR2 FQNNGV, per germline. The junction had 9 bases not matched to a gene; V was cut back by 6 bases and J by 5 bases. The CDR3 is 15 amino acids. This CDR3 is CASSFDRGDNNEQFF. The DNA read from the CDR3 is TGTGCCAGCAGTTTCGACAGGGGCGATAACAATGAG. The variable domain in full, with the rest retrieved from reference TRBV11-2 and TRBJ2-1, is EAGVAQSPRYKIIEKRQSVAFWCNPISGHATLYWYQQILGQGPKLLIQFQNNGVVDDSQLPKDRFSAERLKGVDSTLKIQPAKLEDSAVYLCASSFDRGDNNEQFFGPGTRLTVL.

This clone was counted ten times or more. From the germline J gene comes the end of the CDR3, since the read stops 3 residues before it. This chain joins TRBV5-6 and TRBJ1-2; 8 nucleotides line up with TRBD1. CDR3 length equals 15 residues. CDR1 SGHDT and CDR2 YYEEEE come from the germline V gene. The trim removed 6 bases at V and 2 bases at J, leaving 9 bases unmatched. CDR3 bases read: TGTGCCAGCACCCCCTCAACAGGGGGGAACTATGGC. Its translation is CASTPSTGGNYG. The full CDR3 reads CASTPSTGGNYGYTF.

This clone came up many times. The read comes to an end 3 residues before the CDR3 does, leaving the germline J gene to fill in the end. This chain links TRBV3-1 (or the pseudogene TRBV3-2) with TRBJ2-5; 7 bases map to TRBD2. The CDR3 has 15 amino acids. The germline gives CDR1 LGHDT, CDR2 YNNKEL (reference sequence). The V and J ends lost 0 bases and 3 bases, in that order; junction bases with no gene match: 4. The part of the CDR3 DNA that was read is TGTGCCAGCAGCCAAGATTCGGGACTAAAAGAGACC. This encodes CASSQDSGLKET. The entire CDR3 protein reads CASSQDSGLKETQYF.

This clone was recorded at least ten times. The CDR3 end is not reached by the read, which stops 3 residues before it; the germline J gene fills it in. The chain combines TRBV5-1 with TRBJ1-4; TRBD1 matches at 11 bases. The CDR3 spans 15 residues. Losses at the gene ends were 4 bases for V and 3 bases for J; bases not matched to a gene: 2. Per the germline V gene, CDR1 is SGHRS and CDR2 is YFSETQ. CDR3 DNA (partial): TGCGCCAGCAGCGGACAGGGGGCCGCTAATGAAAAA. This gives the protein CASSGQGAANEK. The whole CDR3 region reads CASSGQGAANEKLFF. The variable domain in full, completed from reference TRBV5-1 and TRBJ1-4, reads KAGVTQTPRYLIKTRGQQVTLSCSPISGHRSVSWYQQTPGQGLQFLFEYFSETQRNKGNFPGRFSGRQFSNSRSEMNVSTLELGDSALYLCASSGQGAANEKLFFGSGTQLSVL.

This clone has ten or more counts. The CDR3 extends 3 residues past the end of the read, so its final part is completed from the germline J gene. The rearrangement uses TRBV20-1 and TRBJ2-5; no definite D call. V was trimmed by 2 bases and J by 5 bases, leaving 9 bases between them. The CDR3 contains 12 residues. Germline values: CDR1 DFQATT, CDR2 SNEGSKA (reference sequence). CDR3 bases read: TGCAGTGCTAGAACCCCCGGGGAGACC. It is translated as CSARTPGET. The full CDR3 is CSARTPGETQYF.

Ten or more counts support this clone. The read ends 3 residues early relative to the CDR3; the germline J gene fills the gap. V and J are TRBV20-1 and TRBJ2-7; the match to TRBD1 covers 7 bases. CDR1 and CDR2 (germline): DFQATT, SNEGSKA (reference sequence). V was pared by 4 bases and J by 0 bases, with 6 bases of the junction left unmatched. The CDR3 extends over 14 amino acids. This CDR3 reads CSAIDRDNSYEQYF. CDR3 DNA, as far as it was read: TGCAGTGCTATAGACAGGGATAACTCCTACGAG.

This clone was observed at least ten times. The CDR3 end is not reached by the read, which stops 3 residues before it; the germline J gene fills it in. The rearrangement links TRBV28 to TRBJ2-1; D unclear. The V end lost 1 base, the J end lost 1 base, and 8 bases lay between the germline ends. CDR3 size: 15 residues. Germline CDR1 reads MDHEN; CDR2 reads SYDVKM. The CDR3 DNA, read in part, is TGTGCCAGCAGTTTATCTCCACAGTCCTACAATGAG. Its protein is CASSLSPQSYNE. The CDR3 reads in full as CASSLSPQSYNEQFF.

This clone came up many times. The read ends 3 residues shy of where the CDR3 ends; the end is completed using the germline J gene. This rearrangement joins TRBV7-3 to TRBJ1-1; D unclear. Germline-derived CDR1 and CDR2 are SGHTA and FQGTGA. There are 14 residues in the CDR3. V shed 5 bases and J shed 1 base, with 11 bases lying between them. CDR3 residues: CASSLDTRNTEAFF. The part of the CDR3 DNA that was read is TGTGCCAGCAGCCTAGACACTAGGAACACTGAA.

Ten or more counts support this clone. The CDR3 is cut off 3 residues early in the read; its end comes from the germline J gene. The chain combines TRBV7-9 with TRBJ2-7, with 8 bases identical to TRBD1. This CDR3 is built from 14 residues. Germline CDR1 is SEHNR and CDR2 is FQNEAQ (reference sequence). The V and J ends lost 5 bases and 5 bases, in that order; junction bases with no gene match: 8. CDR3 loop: CASSNRQGRDEQYF. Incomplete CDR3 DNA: TGTGCCAGCAGCAACCGACAGGGGCGCGACGAG.

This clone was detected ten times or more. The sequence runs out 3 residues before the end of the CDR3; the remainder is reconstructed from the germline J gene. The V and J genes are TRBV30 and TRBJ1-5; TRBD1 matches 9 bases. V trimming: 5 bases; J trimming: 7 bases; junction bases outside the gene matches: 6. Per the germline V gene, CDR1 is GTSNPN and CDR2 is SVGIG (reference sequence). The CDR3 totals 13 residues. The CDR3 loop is CAWGTGPRQPQHF. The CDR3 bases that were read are TGTGCCTGGGGGACAGGGCCGAGACAGCCC. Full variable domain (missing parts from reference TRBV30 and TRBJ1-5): SQTIHQWPATLVQPVGSPLSLECTVEGTSNPNLYWYRQAAGRGLQLLFYSVGIGQISSEVPQNLSASRPQDRQFILSSKKLLLSDSGFYLCAWGTGPRQPQHFGDGTRLSIL.

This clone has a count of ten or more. The sequenced part of the CDR3 DNA is TGCAGTGCTAGGGTCTTAAATTCTAACTACAATGAG. It encodes CSARVLNSNYNE. The complete CDR3 reads CSARVLNSNYNEQFF. This rearrangement joins TRBV20-1 to TRBJ2-1; D not certain. The read finishes 3 residues shy of the CDR3 end, and the germline J gene is used to complete it. CDR3 length equals 15 residues. Germline V gives CDR1 DFQATT, CDR2 SNEGSKA (reference sequence). The germline V and J ends were trimmed by 3 bases and 3 bases, with 15 bases remaining between them.